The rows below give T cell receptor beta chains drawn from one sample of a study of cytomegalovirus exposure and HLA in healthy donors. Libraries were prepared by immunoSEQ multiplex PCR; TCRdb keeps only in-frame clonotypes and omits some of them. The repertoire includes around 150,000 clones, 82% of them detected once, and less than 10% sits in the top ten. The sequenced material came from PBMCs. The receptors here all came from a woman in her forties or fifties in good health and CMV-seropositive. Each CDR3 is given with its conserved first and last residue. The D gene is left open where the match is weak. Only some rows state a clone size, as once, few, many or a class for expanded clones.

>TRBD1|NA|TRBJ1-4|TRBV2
CASSQQGASDEKLFF
TGTGCCAGCAGCCAACAGGGGGCGAGCGATGAAAAACTGTTTTTT
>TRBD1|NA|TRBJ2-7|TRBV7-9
CASGTGEFEQYF
TGTGCCTCCGGGACAGGGGAATTCGAGCAGTACTTC
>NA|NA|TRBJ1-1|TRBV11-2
CASSLGGGSTEAFF
TGTGCCAGCAGCTTAGGGGGTGGGAGCACTGAAGCTTTCTTT
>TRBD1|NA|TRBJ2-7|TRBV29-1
CSVGDRDYEQYF
TGCAGCGTTGGGGACAGGGATTACGAGCAGTACTTC
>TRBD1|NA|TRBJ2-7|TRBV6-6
CASSYGGAGGEEQYF
TGTGCCAGCAGTTACGGTGGGGCAGGGGGTGAGGAGCAGTACTTC
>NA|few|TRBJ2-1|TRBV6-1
CASSYPPEGNEQFF
TGTGCCAGCAGTTATCCTCCGGAGGGGAATGAGCAGTTCTTC
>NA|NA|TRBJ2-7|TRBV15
CATSREYRSYEQYF
TGTGCCACCAGCAGAGAGTACAGATCCTACGAGCAGTACTTC
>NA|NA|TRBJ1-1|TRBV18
CASSPPPRTEAFF
TGTGCCAGCTCTCCTCCCCCCAGGACTGAAGCTTTCTTT
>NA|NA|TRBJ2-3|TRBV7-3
CASSLITRNTQYF
TGTGCCAGCAGCTTAATTACTAGAAATACGCAGTATTTT
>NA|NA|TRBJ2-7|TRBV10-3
CAIGGLSYEQYF
TGTGCCATCGGGGGACTGTCCTACGAGCAGTACTTC
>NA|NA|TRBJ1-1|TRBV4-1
CASSQSYMNTEAFF
TGCGCCAGCAGCCAATCTTATATGAACACTGAAGCTTTCTTT
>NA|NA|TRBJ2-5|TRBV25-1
CASSEGGGKETQYF
TGTGCCAGCAGTGAAGGCGGGGGCAAGGAGACCCAGTACTTC
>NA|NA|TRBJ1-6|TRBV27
CASSLTPDWGQGSPLHF
TGTGCCAGCAGTTTAACGCCAGACTGGGGCCAGGGATCACCCCTCCACTTT
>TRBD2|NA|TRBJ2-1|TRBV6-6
CASRAGVGIYNEQFF
TGTGCCAGCAGAGCGGGAGTAGGCATTTACAATGAGCAGTTCTTC
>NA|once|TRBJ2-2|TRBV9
CASSVATAGGELFF
TGTGCCAGCAGCGTAGCCACGGCGGGCGGGGAGCTGTTTTTT
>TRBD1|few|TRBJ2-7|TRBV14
CASSQPGTGGYEQYF
TGTGCCAGCAGCCAACCTGGGACAGGGGGCTACGAGCAGTACTTC
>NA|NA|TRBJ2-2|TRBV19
CASSIASARRNTGELFF
TGTGCCAGTAGTATAGCGTCCGCACGGAGGAACACCGGGGAGCTGTTTTTT
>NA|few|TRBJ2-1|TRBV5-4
CASSEGGGPLSNEQFF
TGTGCCAGCAGCGAGGGGGGGGGCCCCCTCTCCAATGAGCAGTTCTTC
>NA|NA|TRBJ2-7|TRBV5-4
CASSLGGTTFDAQYF
TGTGCCAGCAGCTTGGGCGGCACGACCTTTGACGCGCAGTACTTC
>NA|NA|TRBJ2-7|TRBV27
CASSYSGGEQYF
TGTGCCAGCAGCTACTCTGGAGGCGAGCAGTACTTC
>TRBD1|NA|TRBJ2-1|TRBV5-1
CASSTQTGGNEQFF
TGCGCCAGCAGCACGCAGACAGGGGGCAATGAGCAGTTCTTC
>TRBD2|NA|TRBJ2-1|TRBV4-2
CASSPRLIAGGPYNEQFF
TGTGCCAGCAGTCCACGTCTCATAGCGGGAGGGCCCTACAATGAGCAGTTCTTC
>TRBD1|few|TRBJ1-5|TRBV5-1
CASSLEGQGGRNQPQHF
TGCGCCAGCAGCTTGGAGGGACAGGGAGGGCGCAATCAGCCCCAGCATTTT
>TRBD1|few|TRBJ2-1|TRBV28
CASSFGTGEQFF
TGTGCCAGCAGTTTCGGGACAGGCGAGCAGTTCTTC
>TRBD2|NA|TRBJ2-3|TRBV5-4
CASSSGTSGGADTQYF
TGTGCCAGCAGCTCGGGGACTAGCGGGGGGGCAGATACGCAGTATTTT
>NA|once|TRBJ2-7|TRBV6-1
CASSENRESYEQYF
TGTGCCAGCAGTGAAAACCGGGAGTCCTACGAGCAGTACTTC
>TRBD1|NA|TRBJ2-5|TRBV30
CAWGQGREQYF
TGTGCCTGGGGACAGGGTAGAGAGCAGTACTTC
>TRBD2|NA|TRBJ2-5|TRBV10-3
CAISDPSGLAGAAETQYF
TGTGCCATCAGTGACCCTTCGGGACTAGCGGGAGCGGCAGAGACCCAGTACTTC
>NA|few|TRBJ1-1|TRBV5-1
CASSLQNRNTEAFF
TGCGCCAGCAGCTTGCAAAACAGGAACACTGAAGCTTTCTTT
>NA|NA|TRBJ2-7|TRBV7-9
CASSSTGIRSYEQYF
TGTGCCAGCAGCTCCACAGGGATACGGTCCTACGAGCAGTACTTC
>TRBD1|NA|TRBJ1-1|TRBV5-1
CASSSGLDRVNTEAFF
TGCGCCAGCAGCTCCGGTCTGGACAGGGTAAACACTGAAGCTTTCTTT
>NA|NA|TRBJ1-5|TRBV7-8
CASSDNRNQPQHF
TGTGCCAGCAGTGACAACCGGAATCAGCCCCAGCATTTT
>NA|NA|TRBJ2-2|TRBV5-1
CASSLEGAAAGELFF
TGCGCCAGCAGCTTGGAAGGGGCGGCGGCCGGGGAGCTGTTTTTT
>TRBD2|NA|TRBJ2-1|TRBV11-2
CASSLRLAGADNEQFF
TGTGCCAGCAGCTTAAGACTAGCGGGAGCCGACAATGAGCAGTTCTTC
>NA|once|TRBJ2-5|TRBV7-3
CASSLKSQETQYF
TGTGCCAGCAGCTTGAAGAGCCAAGAGACCCAGTACTTC
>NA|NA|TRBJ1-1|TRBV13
CASSPTTWGLRNTEAFF
TGTGCCAGCTCCCCCACAACCTGGGGACTTAGGAACACTGAAGCTTTCTTT
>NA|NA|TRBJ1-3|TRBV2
CASSDRVDGNTIYF
TGTGCCAGCAGTGACAGGGTGGACGGAAACACCATATATTTT
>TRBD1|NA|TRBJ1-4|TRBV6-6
CASSDRTGFWGKLFF
TGTGCCAGCAGTGATAGGACAGGGTTTTGGGGGAAACTGTTTTTT
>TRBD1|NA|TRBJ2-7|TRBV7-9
CASSKWDRVSEQYF
TGTGCCAGCAGCAAGTGGGACAGGGTCTCCGAGCAGTACTTC
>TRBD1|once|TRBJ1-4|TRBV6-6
CASKSPGTGDEKLFF
TGTGCCAGCAAGAGCCCCGGGACAGGGGATGAAAAACTGTTTTTT
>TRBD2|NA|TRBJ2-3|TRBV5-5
CASSSFSGDTDTQYF
TGTGCCAGCAGCTCCTTTAGCGGGGATACAGATACGCAGTATTTT
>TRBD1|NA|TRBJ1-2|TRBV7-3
CASSLTRDRGPYGYTF
TGTGCCAGCAGCTTAACGAGGGACAGGGGTCCCTATGGCTACACCTTC
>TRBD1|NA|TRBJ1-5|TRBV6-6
CASSTATGDQPQHF
TGTGCCAGCAGTACGGCGACAGGGGACCAGCCCCAGCATTTT